This passage covers 16 T cell receptor beta chains from one sample sequenced in a study of post-analysis software for immune sequencing data. The study, taken as a whole, reports: Four to six TRBV segments (TRBV5-6, TRBV5-1 and TRBV20-1 among them) occurred more frequently in patients than in controls.

What these receptors recognize is not known. Libraries were made from TCR beta cDNA, and they carried unique molecular identifiers. TCRdb re-derived calls from the PCR reads in MiXCR, one entry per CDR3 protein. The sample has 380,000 or so distinct CDR3 sequences, roughly 30% seen once. The sequenced material came from blood. Receptors originate from a girl aged 10 to 17 with multiple sclerosis.

The chain carries TRBV29-1 and TRBJ2-7; D uncertain. There are 12 residues in the CDR3. CDR1 and CDR2 (germline): SQVTM, ANQGSEA. Trimming cost V 2 bases and J 5 bases, with 10 bases left between them. The CDR3 loop is CSVELALNEQYF. In DNA form, the CDR3 reads TGCAGCGTTGAATTGGCGCTAAACGAGCAGTACTTC.

This chain connects TRBV10-3 to TRBJ1-2; TRBD1 might be the D (6 bases). The CDR3 covers 15 residues. Germline V gives CDR1 ENHRY, CDR2 SYGVKD. The V and J ends lost 4 bases and 4 bases respectively, with 16 bases between them. CDR3 in amino acids: CAISVTGRGIYGYTF. CDR3 sequence (DNA): TGTGCCATCAGTGTGACAGGCAGGGGAATCTATGGCTACACCTTC.

A word on this clonotype: The germline gene is not matched at one end of the junction; a read error may be the cause. The rearrangement links TRBV4-2 to TRBJ1-2; TRBD1 is a possible D gene (6 bases). The CDR3 sequence is 16 residues long. Germline V lookup: CDR1 LGHNA, CDR2 YNFKEQ. CDR3 amino acids: CASSQDGDGGAYGYTF. The CDR3 nucleotides read TGTGCCAGCAGCCAAGATGGCGACGGGGGGGCCTATGGATACACCTTC.

As for this clonotype: One end of the junction does not line up with germline, which may come from a read error. The J gene is TRBJ2-5, the V gene TRBV7-8; D might be TRBD1 or TRBD2, each matching 6 bases. With the DNA end fitting TRBJ2-7 better, the J assignment may be wrong. Germline CDR1 SGHVS, CDR2 FQNEAQ. CDR3 length: 14 amino acids. The CDR3 nucleotides are TGTGCCGGCAGCTTCCACAGGGTGGGAGGCGAGCAGTACTTC. Residues: CAGSFHRVGGEQYF.

This clonotype was recorded many times. V usage is TRBV11-2 and J usage is TRBJ2-3; no clear D. Germline-derived CDR1 and CDR2 are SGHAT and FQNNGV. V lost 1 base and J lost 5, with 4 bases in between. CDR3 length equals 12 residues. CDR3 DNA: TGTGCCAGCAGCTTAGTCGGAGATACGCAGTATTTT. This gives the protein CASSLVGDTQYF.

The chain has TRBV10-3 and TRBJ1-6; 7 nucleotides align to TRBD1. From germline, CDR1 is ENHRY and CDR2 SYGVKD. The CDR3 totals 14 residues. Germline trimming cut 5 bases from V and 4 bases from J; bases unmatched to any gene: 2. CDR3 DNA: TGTGCCATCAGTCCGGGACAGTATAATTCACCCCTCCACTTT. Translating it yields CAISPGQYNSPLHF.

The chain uses TRBV13 and TRBJ1-2; D gene ambiguous. The germline V gene has CDR1 PRHDT and CDR2 FYEKMQ (reference sequence). V gave up 1 base and J gave up 4 bases, with 10 bases separating them. This CDR3 contains 14 residues. CDR3 nucleotide sequence: TGTGCCAGCAGCTTAGAAGGCAGGTTCTATGGCTACACCTTC. Its translation is CASSLEGRFYGYTF. The entire variable domain, with the rest obtained from reference TRBV13 and TRBJ1-2, is as follows: AAGVIQSPRHLIKEKRETATLKCYPIPRHDTVYWYQQGPGQDPQFLISFYEKMQSDKGSIPDRFSAQQFSDYHSELNMSSLELGDSALYFCASSLEGRFYGYTFGSGTRLTVV.

The CDR3, as DNA: TGCGCCAGCAGCTTGGCGGACAGGGGGCGCATTAGTGAGCAGTTCTTC. Its protein product is CASSLADRGRISEQFF. This chain joins TRBV5-1 and TRBJ2-1; 11 bases match TRBD1. Per the germline V gene, CDR1 is SGHRS and CDR2 is YFSETQ. The V segment lost 0 bases and the J segment 9 bases; nucleotides outside the gene matches: 8. The CDR3 contains 16 residues.

This clonotype was seen a single time. This chain joins TRBV9 and TRBJ2-2; no clear D. Trimming removed 5 bases at V and 2 bases at J, with 13 bases between. Germline V gene data show CDR1 as SGDLS and CDR2 as YYNGEE. There are 15 residues in the CDR3. The CDR3 protein is CASRGTLGNTGELFF. CDR3 sequence (DNA): TGTGCCAGCAGAGGCACCCTGGGCAACACCGGGGAGCTGTTTTTT. The whole variable domain, remainder taken from reference TRBV9 and TRBJ2-2, is DSGVTQTPKHLITATGQRVTLRCSPRSGDLSVYWYQQSLDQGLQFLIQYYNGEERAKGNILERFSAQQFPDLHSELNLSSLELGDSALYFCASRGTLGNTGELFFGEGSRLTVL.

This clonotype has only a few counts. V and J are TRBV5-5 and TRBJ2-3, with 10 bases lining up with TRBD2. Trimming at V came to 6 bases and at J to 4 bases, leaving 17 bases not matched to a gene. The CDR3 is 18 residues long. Looked up from germline, CDR1 is SGHKS and CDR2 is YYEKEE (reference sequence). The CDR3 sequence: CASTSGTSVMGRSDTQYF. The CDR3, as DNA: TGTGCCAGCACCTCGGGGACTAGCGTCATGGGGCGATCAGATACGCAGTATTTT.

This clonotype was picked up a small number of times. DNA of the CDR3: TGTGCCAGCAGCCCGGAACCGACTAGCGGGGGCTCCGAAGATACGCAGTATTTT. Its protein product is CASSPEPTSGGSEDTQYF. This rearrangement joins TRBV7-9 to TRBJ2-3, with TRBD2 identical over 12 bases. Germline-derived CDR1 and CDR2 are SEHNR and FQNEAQ (reference sequence). After removal of 5 bases from V and 5 bases from J, the junction contained 14 bases not matched to a gene. CDR3 length: 18 residues. The whole variable domain, filled in from reference TRBV7-9 and TRBJ2-3, reads DTGVSQNPRHKITKRGQNVTFRCDPISEHNRLYWYRQTLGQGPEFLTYFQNEAQLEKSRLLSDRFSAERPKGSFSTLEIQRTEQGDSAMYLCASSPEPTSGGSEDTQYFGPGTRLTVL.

This clonotype was counted only a few times. The chain recombines TRBV2 with TRBJ2-3; D not resolved. The germline V gene has CDR1 SNHLY and CDR2 FYNNEI. V lost 8 bases, J lost 2 bases, and 14 bases lay in between. The CDR3 covers 14 residues. CDR3 sequence: CASLDQSATDTQYF. CDR3 DNA: TGTGCCAGCTTGGACCAGTCCGCCACAGATACGCAGTATTTT.

The rearrangement joins TRBV12-3 or TRBV12-4 to TRBJ1-5; tentatively, D is TRBD1 (5 bases). Trimming stripped 3 bases from V and 6 bases from J, with 12 bases between. The CDR3 sequence is 14 residues long. The CDR3 sequence is CASSLHGDGQPQHF. The CDR3 DNA follows: TGTGCCAGCAGTTTGCACGGGGACGGTCAGCCCCAGCATTTT.

The genes are TRBV13 and TRBJ2-3, with TRBD2 matching 7 bases. With V trimmed by 4 bases and J by 4 bases, 5 bases remained unmatched. Germline V gene data show CDR1 as PRHDT and CDR2 as FYEKMQ (reference sequence). CDR3 size: 14 residues. The CDR3 spells CASSSDLAADTQYF. The CDR3 nucleotides are TGTGCCAGCAGCTCCGACCTAGCGGCAGATACGCAGTATTTT.

This chain connects TRBV20-1 to TRBJ1-2, with 8 bases identical to TRBD1. Trimming removed 3 bases from V and 3 bases from J; junction bases left unmatched: 6. The CDR3 sequence is 14 residues long. Per the germline V gene, CDR1 is DFQATT and CDR2 is SNEGSKA (reference sequence). Here the CDR3 DNA reads TGCAGTGCTAGTAGGACAGGGCAAGACTATGGCTACACCTTC. Encoded protein: CSASRTGQDYGYTF.

The gene calls are TRBV7-6 and TRBJ2-1; D uncertain. The CDR3 is made up of 12 amino acids. Germline CDR1 reads SGHVS; CDR2 reads FNYEAQ. Trimming took 6 bases from V and 5 from J, leaving 8 bases between them. The CDR3 DNA follows: TGTGCCAGCAGTTCCCGTCACAATGAGCAGTTCTTC. As protein: CASSSRHNEQFF.